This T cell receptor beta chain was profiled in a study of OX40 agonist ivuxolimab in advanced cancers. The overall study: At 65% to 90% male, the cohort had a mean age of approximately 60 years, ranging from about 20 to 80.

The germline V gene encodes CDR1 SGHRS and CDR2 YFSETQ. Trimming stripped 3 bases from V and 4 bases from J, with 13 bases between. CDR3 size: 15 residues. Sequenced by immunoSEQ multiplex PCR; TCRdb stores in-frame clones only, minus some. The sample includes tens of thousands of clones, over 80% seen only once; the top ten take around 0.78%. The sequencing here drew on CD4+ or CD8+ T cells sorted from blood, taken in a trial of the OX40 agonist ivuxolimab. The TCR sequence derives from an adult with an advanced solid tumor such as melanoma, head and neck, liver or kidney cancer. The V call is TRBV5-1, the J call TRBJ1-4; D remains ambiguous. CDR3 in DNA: TGCGCCAGCAGCTGGGGAACAGAGAATAATGAAAAACTGTTTTTT. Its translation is CASSWGTENNEKLFF.